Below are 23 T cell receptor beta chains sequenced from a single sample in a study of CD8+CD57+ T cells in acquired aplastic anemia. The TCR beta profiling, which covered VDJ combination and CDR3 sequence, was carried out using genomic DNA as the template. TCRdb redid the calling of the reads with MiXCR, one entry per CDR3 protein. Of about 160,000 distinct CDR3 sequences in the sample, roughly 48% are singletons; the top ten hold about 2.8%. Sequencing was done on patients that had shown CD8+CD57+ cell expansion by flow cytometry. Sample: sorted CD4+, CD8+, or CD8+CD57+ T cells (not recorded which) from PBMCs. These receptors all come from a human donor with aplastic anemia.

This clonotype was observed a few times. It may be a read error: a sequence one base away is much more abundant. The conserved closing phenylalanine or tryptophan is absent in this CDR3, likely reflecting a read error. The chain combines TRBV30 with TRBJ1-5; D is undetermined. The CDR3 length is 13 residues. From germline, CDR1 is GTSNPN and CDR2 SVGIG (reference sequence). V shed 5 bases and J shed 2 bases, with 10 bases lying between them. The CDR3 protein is CAWGVSRNQPQHL. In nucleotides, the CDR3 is TGTGCCTGGGGGGTAAGCCGCAATCAGCCCCAGCATCTT.

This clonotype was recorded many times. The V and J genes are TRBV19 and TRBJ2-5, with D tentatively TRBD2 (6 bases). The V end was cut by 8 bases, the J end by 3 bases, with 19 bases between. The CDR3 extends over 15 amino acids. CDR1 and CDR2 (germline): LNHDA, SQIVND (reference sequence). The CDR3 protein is CASGNTWGEEETQYF. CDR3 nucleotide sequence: TGTGCCAGTGGAAACACATGGGGGGAGGAAGAGACCCAGTACTTC.

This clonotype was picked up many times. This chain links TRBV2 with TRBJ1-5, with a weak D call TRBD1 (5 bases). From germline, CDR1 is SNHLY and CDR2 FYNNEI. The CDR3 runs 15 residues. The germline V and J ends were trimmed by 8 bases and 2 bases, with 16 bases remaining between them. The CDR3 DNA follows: TGTGCCAGCCGCCGGGGGGTCGGAGGCAATCAGCCCCAGCATTTT. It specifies CASRRGVGGNQPQHF.

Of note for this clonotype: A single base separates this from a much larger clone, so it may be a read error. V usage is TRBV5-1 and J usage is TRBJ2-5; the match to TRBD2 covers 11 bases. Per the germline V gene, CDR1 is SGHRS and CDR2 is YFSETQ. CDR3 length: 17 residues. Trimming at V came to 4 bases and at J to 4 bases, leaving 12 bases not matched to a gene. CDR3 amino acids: CASSQIPTSGGPETQYF. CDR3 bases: TGCGCCAGCAGCCAAATCCCCACTAGCGGGGGCCCAGAGACCCAGTACTTC.

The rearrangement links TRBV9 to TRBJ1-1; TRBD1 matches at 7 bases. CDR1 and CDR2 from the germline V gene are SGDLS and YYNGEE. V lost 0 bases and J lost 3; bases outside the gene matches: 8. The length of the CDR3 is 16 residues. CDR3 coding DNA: TGTGCCAGCAGCGTAGGAAGTACAGGGGTTTACACTGAAGCTTTCTTT. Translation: CASSVGSTGVYTEAFF.

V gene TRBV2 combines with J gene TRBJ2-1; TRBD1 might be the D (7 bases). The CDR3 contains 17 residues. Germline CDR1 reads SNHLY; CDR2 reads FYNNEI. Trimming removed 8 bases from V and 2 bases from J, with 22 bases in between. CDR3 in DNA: TGTGCCAGCGGGGGTAGGGGAGGACAGGCAACCTACAATGAGCAGTTCTTC. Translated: CASGGRGGQATYNEQFF. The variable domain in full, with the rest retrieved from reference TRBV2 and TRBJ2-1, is EPEVTQTPSHQVTQMGQEVILRCVPISNHLYFYWYRQILGQKVEFLVSFYNNEISEKSEIFDDQFSVERPDGSNFTLKIRSTKLEDSAMYFCASGGRGGQATYNEQFFGPGTRLTVL.

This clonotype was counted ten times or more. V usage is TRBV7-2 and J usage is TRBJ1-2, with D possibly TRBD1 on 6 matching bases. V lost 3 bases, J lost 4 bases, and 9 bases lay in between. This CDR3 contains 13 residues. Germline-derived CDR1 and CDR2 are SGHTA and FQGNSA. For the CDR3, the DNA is TGTGCCAGCAGCTTGGGCAGGGGCTATGGCTACACCTTC. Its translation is CASSLGRGYGYTF.

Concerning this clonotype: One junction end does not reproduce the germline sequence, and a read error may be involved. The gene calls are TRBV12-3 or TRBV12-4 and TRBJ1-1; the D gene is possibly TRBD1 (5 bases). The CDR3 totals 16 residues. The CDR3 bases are TGTGCCAGCAGCCGCCCCTCTGGTGGGGGGAACACTGTAGCTTTCTTT. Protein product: CASSRPSGGGNTVAFF.

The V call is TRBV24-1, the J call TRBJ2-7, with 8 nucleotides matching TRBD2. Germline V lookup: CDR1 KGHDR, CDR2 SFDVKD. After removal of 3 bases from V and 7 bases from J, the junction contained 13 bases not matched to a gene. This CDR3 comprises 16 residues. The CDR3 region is CATSDPSVAGGWEQYF. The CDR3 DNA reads TGTGCCACCAGTGATCCATCCGTGGCGGGGGGATGGGAGCAGTACTTC.

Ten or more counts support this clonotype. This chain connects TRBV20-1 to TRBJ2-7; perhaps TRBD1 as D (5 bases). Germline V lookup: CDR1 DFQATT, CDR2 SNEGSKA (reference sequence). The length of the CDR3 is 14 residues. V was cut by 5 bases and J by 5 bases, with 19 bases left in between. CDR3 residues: CSAVEQAAAHEQYF. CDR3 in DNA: TGCAGTGCTGTTGAACAGGCCGCCGCCCACGAGCAGTACTTC.

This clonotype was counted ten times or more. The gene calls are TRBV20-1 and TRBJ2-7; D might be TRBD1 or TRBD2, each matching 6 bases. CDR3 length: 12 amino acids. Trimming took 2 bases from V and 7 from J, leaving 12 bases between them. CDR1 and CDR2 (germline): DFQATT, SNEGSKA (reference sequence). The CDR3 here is CSARQGGGEQYF. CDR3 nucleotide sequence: TGCAGTGCTAGACAAGGGGGAGGTGAGCAGTACTTC.

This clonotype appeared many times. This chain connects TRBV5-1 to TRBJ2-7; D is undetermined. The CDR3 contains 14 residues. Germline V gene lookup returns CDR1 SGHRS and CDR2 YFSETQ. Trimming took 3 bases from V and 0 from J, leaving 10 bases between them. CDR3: CASSWNGNSYEQYF. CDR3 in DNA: TGCGCCAGCAGCTGGAATGGCAACTCCTACGAGCAGTACTTC. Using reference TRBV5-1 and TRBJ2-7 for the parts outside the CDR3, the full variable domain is KAGVTQTPRYLIKTRGQQVTLSCSPISGHRSVSWYQQTPGQGLQFLFEYFSETQRNKGNFPGRFSGRQFSNSRSEMNVSTLELGDSALYLCASSWNGNSYEQYFGPGTRLTVT.

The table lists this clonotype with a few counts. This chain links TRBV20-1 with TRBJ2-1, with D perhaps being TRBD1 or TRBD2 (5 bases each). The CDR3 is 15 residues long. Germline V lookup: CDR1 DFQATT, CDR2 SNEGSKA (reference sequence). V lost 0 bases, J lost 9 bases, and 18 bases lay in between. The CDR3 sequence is CSARDSGAAVGEQFF. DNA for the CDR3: TGCAGTGCTAGAGATTCTGGGGCAGCGGTGGGTGAGCAGTTCTTC.

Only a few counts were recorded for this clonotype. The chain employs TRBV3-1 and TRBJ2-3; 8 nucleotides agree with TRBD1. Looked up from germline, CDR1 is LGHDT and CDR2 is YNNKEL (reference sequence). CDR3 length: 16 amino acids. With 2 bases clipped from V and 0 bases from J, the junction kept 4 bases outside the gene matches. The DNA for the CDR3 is TGTGCCAGCAGCCAAACGACAGGGGCAAGCACAGATACGCAGTATTTT. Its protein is CASSQTTGASTDTQYF.

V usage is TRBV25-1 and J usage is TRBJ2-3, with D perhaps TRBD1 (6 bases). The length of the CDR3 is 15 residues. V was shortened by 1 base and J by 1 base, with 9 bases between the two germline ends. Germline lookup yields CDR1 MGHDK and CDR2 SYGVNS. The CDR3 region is CASSEWAGGTDTQYF. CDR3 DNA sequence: TGTGCCAGCAGTGAATGGGCAGGGGGCACAGATACGCAGTATTTT. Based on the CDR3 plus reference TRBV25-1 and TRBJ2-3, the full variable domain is EADIYQTPRYLVIGTGKKITLECSQTMGHDKMYWYQQDPGMELHLIHYSYGVNSTEKGDLSSESTVSRIRTEHFPLTLESARPSHTSQYLCASSEWAGGTDTQYFGPGTRLTVL.

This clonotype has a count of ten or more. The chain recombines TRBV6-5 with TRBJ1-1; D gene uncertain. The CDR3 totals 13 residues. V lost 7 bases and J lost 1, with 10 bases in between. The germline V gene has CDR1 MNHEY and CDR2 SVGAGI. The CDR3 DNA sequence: TGTGCCAGCAAGGAGGGCAGGAACACTGAAGCTTTCTTT. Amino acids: CASKEGRNTEAFF.

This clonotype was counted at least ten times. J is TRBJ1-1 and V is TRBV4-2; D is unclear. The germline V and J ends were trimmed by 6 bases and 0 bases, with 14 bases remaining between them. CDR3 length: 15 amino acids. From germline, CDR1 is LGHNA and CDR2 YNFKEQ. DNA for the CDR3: TGTGCCAGCAGACAGAGTCATAGCATGAACACTGAAGCTTTCTTT. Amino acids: CASRQSHSMNTEAFF.

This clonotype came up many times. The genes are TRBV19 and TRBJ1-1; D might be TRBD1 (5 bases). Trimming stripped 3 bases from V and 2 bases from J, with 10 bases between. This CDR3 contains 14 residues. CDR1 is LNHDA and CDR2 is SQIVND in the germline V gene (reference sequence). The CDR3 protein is CASSMAGFNTEAFF. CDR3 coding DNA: TGTGCCAGTAGTATGGCAGGGTTTAACACTGAAGCTTTCTTT. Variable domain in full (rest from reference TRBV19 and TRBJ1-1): DGGITQSPKYLFRKEGQNVTLSCEQNLNHDAMYWYRQDPGQGLRLIYYSQIVNDFQKGDIAEGYSVSREKKESFPLTVTSAQKNPTAFYLCASSMAGFNTEAFFGQGTRLTVV.

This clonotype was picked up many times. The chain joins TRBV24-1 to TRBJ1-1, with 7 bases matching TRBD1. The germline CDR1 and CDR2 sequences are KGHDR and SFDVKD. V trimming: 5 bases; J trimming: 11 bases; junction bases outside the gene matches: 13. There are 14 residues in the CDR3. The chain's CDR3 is CATSAPSQGDKAFF. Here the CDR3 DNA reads TGTGCCACCAGTGCCCCGTCCCAGGGGGATAAGGCTTTCTTT.

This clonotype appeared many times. The CDR3 spells CASSGLFGANVLTF. CDR3 bases: TGTGCCAGCAGTGGTCTGTTCGGGGCCAACGTCCTGACTTTC. The chain combines TRBV7-2 with TRBJ2-6, with D uncertain. V was shortened by 6 bases and J by 4 bases, with 10 bases between the two germline ends. Germline-derived CDR1 and CDR2 are SGHTA and FQGNSA. The CDR3 contains 14 residues.

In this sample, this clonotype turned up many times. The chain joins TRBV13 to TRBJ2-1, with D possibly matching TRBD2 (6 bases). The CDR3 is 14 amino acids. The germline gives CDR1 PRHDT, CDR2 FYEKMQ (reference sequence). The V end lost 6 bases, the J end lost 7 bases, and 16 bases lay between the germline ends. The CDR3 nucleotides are TGTGCCAGCAGAGTATTGGGGGAGGCGAATGAGCAGTTCTTC. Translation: CASRVLGEANEQFF.

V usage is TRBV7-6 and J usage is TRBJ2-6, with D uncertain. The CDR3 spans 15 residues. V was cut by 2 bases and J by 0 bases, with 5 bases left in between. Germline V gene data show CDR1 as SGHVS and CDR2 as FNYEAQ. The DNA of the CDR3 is TGTGCCAGCAGCTTATCGGGCTCTGGGGCCAACGTCCTGACTTTC. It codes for CASSLSGSGANVLTF.

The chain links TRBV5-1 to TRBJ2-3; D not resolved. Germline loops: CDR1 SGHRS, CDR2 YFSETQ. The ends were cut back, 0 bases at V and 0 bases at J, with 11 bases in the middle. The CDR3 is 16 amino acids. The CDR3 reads CASSLGQQTSTDTQYF. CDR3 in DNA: TGCGCCAGCAGCTTGGGCCAGCAGACTAGCACAGATACGCAGTATTTT.